Reported below is one TCR beta chain. Its specific antigen is unknown. Per-nucleotide qualities are absent, and no much larger clonotype sits a single base away. This sample was taken from a study of shared clonotypes between healthy human individuals (dated by TCRdb to about 2020). Regarding the study in general: A few men and two women, aged 18 to 49 years, made up the cohort. To estimate repertoire size and how much clonotypes are shared between individuals, the study performed deep sequencing of blood TCR repertoires from roughly five healthy adults. Libraries were prepared and TCR repertoires were sequenced by different laboratories using diverse techniques, in order to increase sequencing depth and limit assay-specific biases. Between about 0.9 and 9 billion PBMCs per donor were obtained by leukapheresis. For each donor, three plates each were used for CD4 naive and CD4 memory, two plates were used for CD8 naive, and one plate was used for CD8 memory.

Results and caveats for the whole study, not just this receptor: Based on pairwise subsampling, the degree of clonotype sharing among donors was expected to be affected by sequencing depth. Rarefaction of sorted-subset datasets indicated incomplete sequencing despite the large sequencing depth. Because the study included only a small number of donors, the genetic and exposure-history diversity represented was limited. Higher generation probabilities were observed for clonotypes shared by all four sorted-subset donors than for non-shared clonotypes. Naive subsets generally had larger estimated clonotype richness than memory subsets. Across a few donors, approximately 5% of naive CD4, 3.5% of naive CD8, 2% to 2.5% of memory CD4, and about 0.4% of memory CD8 clonotypes were shared. Sampling was restricted to blood, and TCR repertoires in tissue are likely to differ from TCR repertoires in blood.

The donors were healthy, HIV-negative adults who had no recently reported acute infections or vaccinations. All donors were Caucasian adults living in Nashville, Tennessee, USA. CD4+ T cells were enriched by magnetic negative selection; naive cells were then positively selected on CD45RA, and the negative fraction formed the memory subset. Blood was collected by leukapheresis, and PBMCs were isolated by Ficoll-Histopaque density gradient centrifugation and then cryopreserved in liquid nitrogen vapor phase. Purity and quantity of every magnetically sorted T cell population were checked by analytical flow cytometry. Genomic DNA was isolated from every sorted fraction and measured by UV absorbance on a Nanodrop 2000c. Using the deep immunoSEQ assay, multiplex PCR amplified TCR CDR3 regions from genomic DNA. Genomic DNA extracted from each cell subset was distributed evenly over all wells of several immunoSEQ 96-well plates, and each plate served as one replicate. For sorted subsets, each replicate PCR was loaded with about 0.2 ug genomic DNA, equivalent to some 27,000 T cell genomes. Purified libraries were quantified with a Qubit 3.0 fluorometer, sized on a Bioanalyzer 2100, and re-quantified with the KAPA Library Quantification kit. Every immunoSEQ 96-well plate was sequenced on a separate single-read 150-cycle Illumina NextSeq 550 flow cell. From the authors' description of their analysis: Because the immunoSEQ output held only junctional sequences and lacked quality scores, the filtering could not match the filtering applied to full-length reads. Sequences were annotated with PyIR, a Python wrapper for IgBLAST v1.9, using IMGT germline references to assign V/J genes and CDR3. Reads were filtered out if the reads had weak V/J assignments (E-value above 1e-6), no CDR3, stop codons, out-of-frame junctions, or ambiguous translated residues. V3J clonotypes were defined as sequences sharing an identical inferred V gene, J gene, and CDR3 amino acid sequence. The percentage overlap between two repertoires was calculated by dividing the number of shared unique clonotypes by the size of the smaller repertoire. Repertoire richness was assessed with RTK rarefaction, the Chao1 estimator, and Recon v2.1 estimates of unobserved clonotypes. Generation probabilities were computed with OLGA for all TCRbeta clonotypes obtained by the gDNA method from four donors. TCRdb obtained this table from immuneACCESS and retained in-frame rearrangements with V and J assigned. These tables miss some clones; where compared with another copy, unresolved V genes account for less than half of the shortfall, and the remainder is unexplained. V and J calls and clone size are as listed in that table; D and trimming were resolved from the DNA. Counted in this sample were roughly 650,000 clones; more than 95% of them appeared once. The ten largest clones represent around 0.057% of the sample.

Sequenced sample: naive CD4+ T cells sorted from blood. The sample's cell subset or site, from its label and the paper: CD45RA+ positively selected. The sequence came from a woman aged 30 to 39 in good health.

CDR3 sequence: CASSQNTEAFF. The nucleotide sequence is given as TGTGCCAGCAGCCAGAACACTGAAGCTTTCTTT. The chain links TRBV14 with TRBJ1-1; a confident D gene designation cannot be given. The germline V gene provides CDR1 SGHDN and CDR2 FVKESK. The germline ends are 0 bases apart after V is trimmed by 3 bases and J by 1 base. Taken from cysteine to phenylalanine, the CDR3 has 11 residues. Only the CDR3 part of the read is kept: 33 bases, read in frame from the first base. The reference TRBV14 and TRBJ1-1 proteins fill in what lies around the CDR3, so the full variable domain reads EAGVTQFPSHSVIEKGQTVTLRCDPISGHDNLYWYRRVMGKEIKFLLHFVKESKQDESGMPNNRFLAERTGGTYSTLKVQPAELEDSGVYFCASSQNTEAFFGQGTRLTVV.